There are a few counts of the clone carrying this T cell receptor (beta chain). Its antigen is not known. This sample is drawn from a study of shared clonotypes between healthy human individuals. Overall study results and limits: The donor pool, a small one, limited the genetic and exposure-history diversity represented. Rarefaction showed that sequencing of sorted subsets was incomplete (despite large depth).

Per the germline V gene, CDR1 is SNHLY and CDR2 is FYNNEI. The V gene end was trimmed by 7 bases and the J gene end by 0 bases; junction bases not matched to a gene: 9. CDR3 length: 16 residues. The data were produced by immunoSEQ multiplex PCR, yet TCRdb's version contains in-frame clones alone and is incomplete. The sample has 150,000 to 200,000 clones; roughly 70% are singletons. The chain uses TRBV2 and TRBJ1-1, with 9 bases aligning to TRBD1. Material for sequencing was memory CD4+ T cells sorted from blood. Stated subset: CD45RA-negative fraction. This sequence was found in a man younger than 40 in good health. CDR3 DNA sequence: TGTGCCAGCAAGAACGGACAGGGGAAAATGAACACTGAAGCTTTCTTT. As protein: CASKNGQGKMNTEAFF.